This T cell receptor beta chain was observed in a study of blood T cell repertoires in COVID-19. Background on the study: The cDNA or gDNA used as material had been derived from T cells, B-cell-depleted T cells, or PBMCs.

Only in-frame clones appear in the TCRdb table, and some are missing; sequencing was by immunoSEQ multiplex PCR. Of 60,000 to 90,000 clones detected, around two thirds appear once; the ten largest clones hold roughly 2.6%. J was trimmed by 5 bases and V by 4 bases; bases with no gene match: 6. The germline V gene encodes CDR1 MNHEY and CDR2 SVGAGI. The CDR3 runs to 14 residues. The sequence derives from a human donor with acute or convalescent COVID-19. The donor label of this sample is uncertain. The specimen sequenced was peripheral blood. The chain recombines TRBV6-5 with TRBJ1-1; 8 bases match TRBD1. This chain's CDR3 is CASSLTGGWTEAFF. CDR3 coding DNA: TGTGCCAGCAGTTTAACAGGGGGATGGACTGAAGCTTTCTTT.